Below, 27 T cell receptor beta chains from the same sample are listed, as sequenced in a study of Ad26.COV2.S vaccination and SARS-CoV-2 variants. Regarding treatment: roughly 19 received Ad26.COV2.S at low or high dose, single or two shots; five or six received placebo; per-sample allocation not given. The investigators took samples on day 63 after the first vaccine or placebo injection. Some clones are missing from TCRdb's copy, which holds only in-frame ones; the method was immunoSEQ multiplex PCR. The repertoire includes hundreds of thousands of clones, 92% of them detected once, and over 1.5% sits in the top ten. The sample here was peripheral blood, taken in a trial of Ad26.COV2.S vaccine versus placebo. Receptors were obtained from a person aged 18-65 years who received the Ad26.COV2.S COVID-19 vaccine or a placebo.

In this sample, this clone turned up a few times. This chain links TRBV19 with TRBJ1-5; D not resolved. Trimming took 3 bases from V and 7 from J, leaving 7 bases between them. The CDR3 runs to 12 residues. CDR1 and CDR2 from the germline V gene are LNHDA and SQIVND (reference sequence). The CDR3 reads CASSISLQPQHF. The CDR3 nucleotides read TGTGCCAGTAGTATCTCGCTCCAGCCCCAGCATTTT.

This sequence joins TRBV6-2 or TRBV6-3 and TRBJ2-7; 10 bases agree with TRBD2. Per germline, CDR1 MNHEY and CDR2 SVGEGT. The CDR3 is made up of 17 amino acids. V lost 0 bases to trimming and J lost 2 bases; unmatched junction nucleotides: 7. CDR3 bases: TGTGCCAGCAGTTACTCGATAAGCGGGGGGGACCCCTACGAGCAGTACTTC. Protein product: CASSYSISGGDPYEQYF.

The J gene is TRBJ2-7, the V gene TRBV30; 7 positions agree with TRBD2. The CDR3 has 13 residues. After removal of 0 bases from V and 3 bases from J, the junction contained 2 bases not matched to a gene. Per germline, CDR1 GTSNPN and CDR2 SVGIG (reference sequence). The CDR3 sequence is CAWSVQRGYEQYF. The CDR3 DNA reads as TGTGCCTGGAGTGTCCAGCGGGGCTACGAGCAGTACTTC. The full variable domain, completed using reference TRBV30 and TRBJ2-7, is SQTIHQWPATLVQPVGSPLSLECTVEGTSNPNLYWYRQAAGRGLQLLFYSVGIGQISSEVPQNLSASRPQDRQFILSSKKLLLSDSGFYLCAWSVQRGYEQYFGPGTRLTVT.

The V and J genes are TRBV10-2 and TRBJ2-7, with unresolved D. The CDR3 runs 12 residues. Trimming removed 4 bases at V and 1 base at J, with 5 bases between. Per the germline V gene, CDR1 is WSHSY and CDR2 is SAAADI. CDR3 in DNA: TGCGCCAGCAGTGTCGCTTCCTACGAGCAGTACTTC. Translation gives CASSVASYEQYF.

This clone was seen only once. The CDR3 coding sequence is TGTGCCAGCGCACCGGCAGGGGAGAACTATGGCTACACCTTC. Translating it yields CASAPAGENYGYTF. The chain uses TRBV7-9 and TRBJ1-2, with D possibly matching TRBD1 (6 bases). The CDR3 is 14 amino acids. Trimming pared 8 bases from V and 2 bases from J, leaving 15 bases between. The germline V gene has CDR1 SEHNR and CDR2 FQNEAQ (reference sequence).

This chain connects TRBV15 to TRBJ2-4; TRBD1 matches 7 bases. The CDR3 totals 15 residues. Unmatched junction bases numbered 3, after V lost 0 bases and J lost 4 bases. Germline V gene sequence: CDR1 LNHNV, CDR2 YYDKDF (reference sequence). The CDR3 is CATSRDRDSKNIQYF. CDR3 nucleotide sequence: TGTGCCACCAGCAGAGATCGGGACAGTAAAAACATTCAGTACTTC.

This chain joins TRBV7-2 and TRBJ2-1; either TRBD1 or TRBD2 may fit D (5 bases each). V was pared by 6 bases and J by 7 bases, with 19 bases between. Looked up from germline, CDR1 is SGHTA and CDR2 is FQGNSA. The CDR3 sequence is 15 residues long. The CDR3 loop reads CASSFSGPEENEQFF. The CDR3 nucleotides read TGTGCCAGCAGTTTTTCGGGGCCAGAGGAAAATGAGCAGTTCTTC.

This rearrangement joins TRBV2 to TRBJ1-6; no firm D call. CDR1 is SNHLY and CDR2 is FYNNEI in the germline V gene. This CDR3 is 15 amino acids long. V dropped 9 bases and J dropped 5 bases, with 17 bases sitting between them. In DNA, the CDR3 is TGTGCCAGGGCTCTCGGTCCGGATGATAATTCACCCCTCCACTTT. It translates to CARALGPDDNSPLHF. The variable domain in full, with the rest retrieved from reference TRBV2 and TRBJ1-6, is EPEVTQTPSHQVTQMGQEVILRCVPISNHLYFYWYRQILGQKVEFLVSFYNNEISEKSEIFDDQFSVERPDGSNFTLKIRSTKLEDSAMYFCARALGPDDNSPLHFGNGTRLTVT.

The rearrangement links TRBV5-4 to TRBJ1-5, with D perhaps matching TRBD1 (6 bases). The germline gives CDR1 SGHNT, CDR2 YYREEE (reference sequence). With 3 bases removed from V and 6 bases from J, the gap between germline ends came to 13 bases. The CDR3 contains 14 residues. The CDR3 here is CASSSGVRSQPQHF. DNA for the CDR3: TGTGCCAGCAGCTCAGGGGTTAGGAGTCAGCCCCAGCATTTT.

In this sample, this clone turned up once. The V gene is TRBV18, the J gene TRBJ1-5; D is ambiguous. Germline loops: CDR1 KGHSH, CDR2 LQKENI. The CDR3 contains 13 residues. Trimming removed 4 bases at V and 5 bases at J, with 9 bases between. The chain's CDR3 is CASSRVRDQPQHF. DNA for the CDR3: TGTGCCAGCTCACGTGTGAGGGATCAGCCCCAGCATTTT.

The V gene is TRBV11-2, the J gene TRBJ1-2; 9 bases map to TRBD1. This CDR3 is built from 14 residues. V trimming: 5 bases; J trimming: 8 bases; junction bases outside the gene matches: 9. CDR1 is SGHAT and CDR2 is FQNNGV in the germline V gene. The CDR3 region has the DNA TGTGCCAGCAGCGTTAACAGGGGGCGCGGGGGCTACACCTTC. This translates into CASSVNRGRGGYTF.

As DNA, the CDR3 is TGTGCCAGCAGCTTAGGGTTCATGGGGAGTAGCAATCAGCCCCAGCATTTT. Amino acid sequence: CASSLGFMGSSNQPQHF. V is TRBV11-2 and J is TRBJ1-5; no definite D call. Germline values: CDR1 SGHAT, CDR2 FQNNGV. Trimming took 1 base from V and 0 from J, leaving 13 bases between them. The CDR3 is 17 residues long.

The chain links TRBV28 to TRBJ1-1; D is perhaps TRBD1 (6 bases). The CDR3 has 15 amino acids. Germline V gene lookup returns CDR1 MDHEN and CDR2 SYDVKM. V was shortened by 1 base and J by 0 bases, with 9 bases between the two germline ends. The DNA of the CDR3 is TGTGCCAGCAGTTTATCCCCAGGGGTGAACACTGAAGCTTTCTTT. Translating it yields CASSLSPGVNTEAFF. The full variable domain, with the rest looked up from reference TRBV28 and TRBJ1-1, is DVKVTQSSRYLVKRTGEKVFLECVQDMDHENMFWYRQDPGLGLRLIYFSYDVKMKEKGDIPEGYSVSREKKERFSLILESASTNQTSMYLCASSLSPGVNTEAFFGQGTRLTVV.

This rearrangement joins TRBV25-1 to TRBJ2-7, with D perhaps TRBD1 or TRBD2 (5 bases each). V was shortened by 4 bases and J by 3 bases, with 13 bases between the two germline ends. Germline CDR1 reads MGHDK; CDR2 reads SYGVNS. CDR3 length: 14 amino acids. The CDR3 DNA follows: TGTGCCAGCAGTGCTCCGGGGCTCTACTACGAGCAGTACTTC. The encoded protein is CASSAPGLYYEQYF.

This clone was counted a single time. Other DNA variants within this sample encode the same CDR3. In DNA form, the CDR3 reads TGTGCCAGTAGTATTGGGGACATCTCCTACGAGCAGTACTTC. This gives the protein CASSIGDISYEQYF. V usage is TRBV19 and J usage is TRBJ2-7; maybe TRBD1 (6 bases). Looked up from germline, CDR1 is LNHDA and CDR2 is SQIVND (reference sequence). The CDR3 has 14 amino acids. V lost 3 bases and J 0 bases, leaving 9 bases between the germline ends.

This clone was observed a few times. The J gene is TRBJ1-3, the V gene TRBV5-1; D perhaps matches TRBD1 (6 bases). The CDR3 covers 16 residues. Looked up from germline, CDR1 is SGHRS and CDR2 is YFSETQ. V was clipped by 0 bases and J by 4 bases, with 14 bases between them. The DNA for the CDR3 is TGCGCCAGCAGCTTGGGGCCGCCAGGACAGGGAAACACCATATATTTT. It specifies CASSLGPPGQGNTIYF.

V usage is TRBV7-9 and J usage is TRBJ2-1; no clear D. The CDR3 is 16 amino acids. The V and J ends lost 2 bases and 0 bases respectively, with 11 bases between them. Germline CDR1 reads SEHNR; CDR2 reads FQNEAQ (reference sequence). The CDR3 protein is CASSLFFPGSYNEQFF. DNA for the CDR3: TGTGCCAGCAGCTTATTTTTCCCCGGCTCCTACAATGAGCAGTTCTTC.

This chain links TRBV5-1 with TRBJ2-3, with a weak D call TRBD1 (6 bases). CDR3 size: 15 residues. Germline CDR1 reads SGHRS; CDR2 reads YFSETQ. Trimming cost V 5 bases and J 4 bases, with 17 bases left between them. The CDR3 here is CASRKTQGSADTQYF. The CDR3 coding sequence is TGCGCCAGCAGAAAAACTCAGGGGAGCGCAGATACGCAGTATTTT.

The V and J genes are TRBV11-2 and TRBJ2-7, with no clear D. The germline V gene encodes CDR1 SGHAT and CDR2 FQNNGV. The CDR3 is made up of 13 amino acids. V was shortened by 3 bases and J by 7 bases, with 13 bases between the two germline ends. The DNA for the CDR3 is TGTGCCAGCAGCTTTCTCCAGGTCGGGGAGCAGTACTTC. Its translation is CASSFLQVGEQYF.

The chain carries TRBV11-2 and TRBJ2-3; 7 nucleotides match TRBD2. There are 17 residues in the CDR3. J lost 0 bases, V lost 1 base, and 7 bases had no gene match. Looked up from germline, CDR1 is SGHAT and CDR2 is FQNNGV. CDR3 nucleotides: TGTGCCAGCAGCTTAGTTATCGGAGCGGGAAGCACAGATACGCAGTATTTT. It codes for CASSLVIGAGSTDTQYF.

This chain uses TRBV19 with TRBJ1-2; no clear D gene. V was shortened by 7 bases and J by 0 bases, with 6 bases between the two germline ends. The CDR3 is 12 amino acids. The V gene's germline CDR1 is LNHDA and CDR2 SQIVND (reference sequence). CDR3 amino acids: CASMGSNYGYTF. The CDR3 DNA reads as TGTGCCAGTATGGGATCTAACTATGGCTACACCTTC.

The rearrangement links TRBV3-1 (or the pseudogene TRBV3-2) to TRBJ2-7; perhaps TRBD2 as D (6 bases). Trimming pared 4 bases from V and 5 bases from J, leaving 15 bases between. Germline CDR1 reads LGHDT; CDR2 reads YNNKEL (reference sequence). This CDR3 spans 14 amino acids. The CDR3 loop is CASSPLAGPHEQYF. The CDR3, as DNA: TGTGCCAGCAGCCCTCTGGCGGGACCCCACGAGCAGTACTTC.

The DNA for the CDR3 is TGTGCCAGCAGCCCCAGGGAATGGAATGGCTACACCTTC. This codes for CASSPREWNGYTF. The V call is TRBV6-5, the J call TRBJ1-2, with D tentatively TRBD1 (5 bases). V lost 6 bases and J 6 bases, leaving 14 bases between the germline ends. CDR3 length: 13 residues. Germline loops: CDR1 MNHEY, CDR2 SVGAGI.

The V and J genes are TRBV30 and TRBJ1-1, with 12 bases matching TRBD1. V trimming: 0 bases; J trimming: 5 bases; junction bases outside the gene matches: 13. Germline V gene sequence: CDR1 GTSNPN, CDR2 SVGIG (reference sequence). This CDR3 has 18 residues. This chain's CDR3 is CAWSVPLGTGGEKTEAFF. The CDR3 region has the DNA TGTGCCTGGAGTGTACCCCTCGGGACAGGGGGCGAGAAGACTGAAGCTTTCTTT.

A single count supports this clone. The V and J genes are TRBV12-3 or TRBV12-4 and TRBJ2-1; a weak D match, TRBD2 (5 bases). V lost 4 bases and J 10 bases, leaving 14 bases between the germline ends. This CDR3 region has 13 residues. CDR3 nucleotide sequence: TGTGCCAGCAGTTCAGAATGGAGGTTCGAGCAGTTCTTC. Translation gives CASSSEWRFEQFF.

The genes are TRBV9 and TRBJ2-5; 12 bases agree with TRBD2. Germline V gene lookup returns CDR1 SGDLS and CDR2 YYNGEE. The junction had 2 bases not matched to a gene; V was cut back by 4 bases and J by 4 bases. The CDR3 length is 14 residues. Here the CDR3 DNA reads TGTGCCAGCAGCCTAGCGGGGGGGAGAGAGACCCAGTACTTC. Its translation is CASSLAGGRETQYF.

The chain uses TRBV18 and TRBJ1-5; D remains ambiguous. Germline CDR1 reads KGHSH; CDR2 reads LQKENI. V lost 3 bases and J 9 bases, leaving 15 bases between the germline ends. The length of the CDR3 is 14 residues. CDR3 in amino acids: CASSPAGNLRPQHF. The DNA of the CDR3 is TGTGCCAGCTCACCTGCAGGTAACCTTCGGCCCCAGCATTTT.